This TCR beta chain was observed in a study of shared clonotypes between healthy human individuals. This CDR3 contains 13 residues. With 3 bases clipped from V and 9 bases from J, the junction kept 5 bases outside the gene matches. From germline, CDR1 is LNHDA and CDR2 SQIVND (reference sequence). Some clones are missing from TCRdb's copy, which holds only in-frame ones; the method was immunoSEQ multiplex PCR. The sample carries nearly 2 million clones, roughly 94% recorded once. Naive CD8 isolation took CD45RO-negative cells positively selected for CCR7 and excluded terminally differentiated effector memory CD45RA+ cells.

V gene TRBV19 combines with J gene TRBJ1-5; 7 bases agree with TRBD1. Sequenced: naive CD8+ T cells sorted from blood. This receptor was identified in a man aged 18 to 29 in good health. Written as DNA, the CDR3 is TGTGCCAGTAGTATGGTACAGGGGCCGCCCCAGCATTTT. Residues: CASSMVQGPPQHF. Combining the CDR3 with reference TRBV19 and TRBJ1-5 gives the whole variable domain DGGITQSPKYLFRKEGQNVTLSCEQNLNHDAMYWYRQDPGQGLRLIYYSQIVNDFQKGDIAEGYSVSREKKESFPLTVTSAQKNPTAFYLCASSMVQGPPQHFGDGTRLSIL.